Listed here is a single T cell receptor beta chain. What antigen it recognizes has not been identified. Base qualities are missing; no much larger clone stands one base away. The method behind the library was the immunoSEQ multiplex PCR assay. For most patients, genomic DNA was isolated with the Qiagen DNeasy Blood and Tissue Kit and shipped frozen to Adaptive Biotechnologies for TCR sequencing. Adaptive Biotechnologies carried out high-throughput TCR-beta CDR3 sequencing of genomic DNA for most patients. Per the authors' processing: TCR sequencing data for around 19 patients were retrieved from Adaptive's ImmunoSEQ software; a few other patients were processed with MiXCR and VDJtools. To correct CD4 versus CD8 sorting errors, sequences present in both subsets at a frequency ratio below 5:1 were removed. Because the origin of CDR3 nucleotide sequences shared between donor and recipient could not be assigned, those sequences were removed. At least 2-fold expansion over unstimulated cells and a minimum CFSE-low frequency of 0.002% (template counts) or 0.001% (read counts) were required for clones to be classified as alloreactive. A clone was considered mappable if detected in the sequenced pre-transplant spleen, lymph node, or MLR CFSE-low populations of the donor or recipient. The cumulative frequency of alloreactive clones was calculated as a percentage of all sequences, weighted by copy number. TCRdb carries this immuneACCESS record with in-frame sequences only. Its versions omit some clonotypes, under half of them owing to an unresolved V gene in the studies checked, with the rest unexplained. Clone size and the V and J calls come from that table; the DNA yielded D and trimming. The sample table contains about 85,000 clones; only one count was recorded for around 93% of them. The ten most abundant clones make up about 8% of the sample.

In light of the paper, this sample's time point label describes: cells obtained before transplantation from donor or recipient. CD3+CD4+ and CD3+CD8+ populations were FACS-sorted from unstimulated pre-transplant donor and recipient cells taken from spleen or lymph nodes. Per the germline V gene, SGHAT is the CDR1 and FQNNGV is the CDR2. CDR3 length: 15 amino acids, cysteine to phenylalanine. The read is trimmed to its CDR3 DNA, 45 bases read in frame from base 1. Trimming leaves V shorter by 5 bases and J shorter by 5 bases, with the junction holding 9 bases beyond the gene matches. The sample comes from a study of graft-versus-host responses after intestinal transplantation (TCRdb year 2021). Study-level background: Multivisceral, liver-intestinal, or isolated intestinal transplants were received by the recipients. Donor T cell macrochimerism was defined as a peak of at least 4% donor T cells among recipient peripheral blood mononuclear cells. Samples from three later patients were sequenced in-house on an Illumina MiSeq with MiXCR processing rather than by the commercial service. All recipients received anti-thymocyte globulin induction followed by maintenance tacrolimus and steroids for around 3 years. After intestinal transplantation, graft-versus-host and host-versus-graft alloreactive T cell clones in the graft, circulation and bone marrow were tracked using bulk TCR-beta CDR3 sequencing. Alloreactive clones were identified by sequencing pre-transplant mixed lymphocyte reaction products and comparing these products with unstimulated pre-transplant donor and recipient T cells. Of the 20 to 25 intestinal transplant recipients enrolled in the cohort, one of whom was a retransplant, a few patients without pretransplant specimens were excluded. On the study overall, not on this receptor specifically: Early after transplant, peak levels of circulating GvH clones were found to be associated with declines in HvG clones. Conclusions were limited by the relatively low number and heterogeneity of intestinal transplant patients. Patients with donor T cell macrochimerism had high GvH to HvG T cell clonal ratios in their allografts. GvH clones were found in recipient bone marrow, and some of the GvH clones appeared earlier in ileal mucosa or blood, which is consistent with an intestinal mucosal origin.

Specimen: unstimulated CD8+ T cells sorted from spleen or lymph node cells, collected before transplant. The V and J genes are TRBV11-2 and TRBJ1-1, and 9 bases in between align with TRBD1. This clonotype was obtained from a human donor who was the organ donor for an intestinal transplant. The CDR3: CASSPTVTGGTEAFF. The DNA sequence reads TGTGCCAGCAGCCCCACCGTGACAGGGGGGACTGAAGCTTTCTTT.